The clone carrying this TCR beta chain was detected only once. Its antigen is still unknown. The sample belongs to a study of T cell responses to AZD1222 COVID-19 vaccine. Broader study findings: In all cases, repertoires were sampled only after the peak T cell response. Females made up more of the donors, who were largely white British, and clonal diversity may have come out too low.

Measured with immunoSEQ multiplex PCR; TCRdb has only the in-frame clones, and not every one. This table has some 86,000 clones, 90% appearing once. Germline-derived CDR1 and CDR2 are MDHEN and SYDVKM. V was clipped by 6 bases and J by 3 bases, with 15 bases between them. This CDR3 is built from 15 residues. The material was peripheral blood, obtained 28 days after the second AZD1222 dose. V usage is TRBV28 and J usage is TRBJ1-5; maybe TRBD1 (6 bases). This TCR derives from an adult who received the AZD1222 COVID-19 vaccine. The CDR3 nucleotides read TGTGCCAGCAGCCTAGGACAGAGACTCAATCAGCCCCAGCATTTT. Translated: CASSLGQRLNQPQHF.